This T cell receptor beta chain was observed in a study of shared clonotypes between healthy human individuals. All donors qualified as healthy HIV-negative adults and had experienced no recent acute infections or vaccinations. In the CD4+ fraction, cells were divided into CD45RA+ naive and CD45RA-negative memory subsets. V dropped 9 bases and J dropped 3; count of bases not matched to a gene: 9. The CDR3 contains 15 residues. Germline assignment: CDR1 MNHNY and CDR2 SVGAGI (reference sequence). The protocol was immunoSEQ multiplex PCR, while the TCRdb copy is restricted to in-frame clones and leaves out a portion. The table lists some 1.5 million clones, 95% to 99% of them singletons.

The receptor was derived from a man aged 25-40 years in good health. Sequencing input: naive CD4+ T cells sorted from blood. Described subset: CD45RA+ positively selected. V and J are TRBV6-6 and TRBJ2-5; 11 nucleotides agree with TRBD2. In nucleotides, the CDR3 is TGTGCCAGTGGAAAAGGGACTAGCGGAAAAGAGACCCAGTACTTC. Residues: CASGKGTSGKETQYF.